The subject of this entry is one T cell receptor (beta chain). Its matching antigen is unknown. Germline V lookup: CDR1 SQVTM, CDR2 ANQGSEA. Trimming shortened V by 3 bases and J by 5 bases, and 10 bases separated the two germline ends. The CDR3 loop spans 12 amino acids. The data were taken from a study of T cells in Graves' hyperthyroidism and ophthalmopathy. Template material for amplifying TCR beta CDR3 regions consisted of RNA transcripts. In the first-round RT-PCR of the TCR CDR3, the HTBI primer set was used. TCRdb re-analysed the multiplex PCR reads in MiXCR, keeping a single row per CDR3 protein. Of about 690,000 distinct CDR3 sequences listed, 15% to 20% are singletons. General study results and limits: Ophthalmopathy prediction by the model preceded onset by a median roughly 6 months.

The definition of stable Graves' hyperthyroidism was no ophthalmopathy progression within 18 months. Those with hyperthyroidism were 18 to 65 years old, newly diagnosed, and ill for under 2 months. The chain carries TRBV29-1 and TRBJ1-1; D not resolved. Sequences were obtained from blood. The clonotype comes from a man aged 50-59 years with Graves' hyperthyroidism. The CDR3 DNA reads TGCAGCGTTGAGGGCGAGAGGACTGAAGCTTTCTTT. Its translation is CSVEGERTEAFF.